This note documents a single T cell receptor beta chain sequence. What it recognizes is unknown. Next came a second PCR, run for about 7 to 11 cycles, which used a sample-barcoded 5' primer along with a J-beta primer mix. TCRdb processed the 5' RACE reads anew with MiXCR; each CDR3 protein has one entry. The repertoire holds approximately 1,000,000 distinct CDR3 sequences, with 40% to 50% as singletons. The sample belongs to a study of blood T cells in healthy people across ages. Study observations and caveats: The fall in TCR beta diversity per million T cells was roughly linear with age.

The CDR3 spans 15 residues. The germline V gene encodes CDR1 DFQATT and CDR2 SNEGSKA (reference sequence). V lost 5 bases, J lost 5 bases, and 12 bases stayed unmatched. The V call is TRBV20-1, the J call TRBJ2-3; TRBD1 matches 8 bases. The sequencing input was blood. The receptor's source is a woman in her sixties in good health. The CDR3 spells CSAQRTGKGIDTQYF. The CDR3 DNA follows: TGCAGTGCTCAGCGGACAGGGAAAGGGATAGATACGCAGTATTTT.